This paragraph reports one T cell receptor (beta chain). The sample comes from a study of blood T cell repertoires in COVID-19. Overall study: Both acute and convalescent COVID-19 samples were obtained from the United States, Italy and Spain. PBMCs, B-cell-depleted T cells, or T cells provided the cDNA or gDNA that made up the material.

Patients in Seattle were enrolled during active infection, then followed longitudinally. Under the authors' procedure: Amplification from reference gene primers served as the basis for estimated nucleated cell counts. Only in-frame clones appear in the TCRdb table, and some are missing; sequencing was by immunoSEQ multiplex PCR. V and J calls and clone size are those listed in that table; D and trimming were worked out from the DNA. The table records under 200,000 clones, around 85% of them present only once. Material: peripheral blood. The sequence was collected from a woman aged 55-69 years with COVID-19, enrolled during active disease.

The CDR3 region is CASSQPGLASTDTQYF. The CDR3 DNA reads TGTGCCAGCAGCCAACCGGGACTAGCGAGCACAGATACGCAGTATTTT. J is TRBJ2-3 and V is TRBV14; 10 bases match TRBD2. Germline CDR1 SGHDN, CDR2 FVKESK. This CDR3 spans 16 amino acids. V shed 2 bases, J shed 0 bases, and the junction held 2 bases outside the gene matches.